The next 19 T cell receptor beta chains were all read from a single sample in a study of OX40 agonist ivuxolimab in advanced cancers. Some clones are missing from TCRdb's copy, which holds only in-frame ones; the method was immunoSEQ multiplex PCR. Among about 80,000 clones, around 84% were seen once, and the ten largest hold 5.5% to 7%. The sequencing used CD4+ or CD8+ T cells sorted from blood, collected in a trial of the OX40 agonist ivuxolimab. Every receptor here comes from an adult with an advanced solid tumor such as melanoma, head and neck, liver or kidney cancer.

The chain couples TRBV28 to TRBJ1-2; no reliable D call. Trimming removed 8 bases at V and 2 bases at J, with 6 bases between. The CDR3 extends over 11 amino acids. CDR1 MDHEN and CDR2 SYDVKM come from the germline V gene. CDR3 in DNA: TGTGCCAGCGAGGTGAACTATGGCTACACCTTC. Its protein product is CASEVNYGYTF.

The chain couples TRBV7-9 to TRBJ2-2; TRBD2 agrees at 13 bases. Trimming took 5 bases from V and 6 from J; bases not matched to a gene: 6. CDR1 SEHNR and CDR2 FQNEAQ come from the germline V gene (reference sequence). The CDR3 is made up of 16 amino acids. In DNA, the CDR3 is TGTGCCAGCAGCCCTGGACTAGCGGGGGTGGCCGGGGAGCTGTTTTTT. Translating it yields CASSPGLAGVAGELFF.

The rearrangement uses TRBV29-1 and TRBJ1-1; D is uncertain. V lost 8 bases, J lost 0 bases, and 13 bases lay in between. The CDR3 sequence is 13 residues long. Germline V lookup: CDR1 SQVTM, CDR2 ANQGSEA. The CDR3 here is CSSGSRLNTEAFF. CDR3 in DNA: TGCAGCAGCGGGTCCCGATTGAACACTGAAGCTTTCTTT.

The chain links TRBV5-1 to TRBJ2-3, with no clear D. The CDR3 covers 15 residues. V lost 0 bases, J lost 0 bases, and 8 bases lay in between. Germline loops: CDR1 SGHRS, CDR2 YFSETQ. DNA for the CDR3: TGCGCCAGCAGCTTGGGGAGAACTAGCACAGATACGCAGTATTTT. Protein: CASSLGRTSTDTQYF. The full variable domain, completed using reference TRBV5-1 and TRBJ2-3, is KAGVTQTPRYLIKTRGQQVTLSCSPISGHRSVSWYQQTPGQGLQFLFEYFSETQRNKGNFPGRFSGRQFSNSRSEMNVSTLELGDSALYLCASSLGRTSTDTQYFGPGTRLTVL.

The chain combines TRBV5-4 with TRBJ2-5; tentative D call: TRBD1 (5 bases). V lost 4 bases, J lost 4 bases, and 20 bases lay in between. Germline V gene data show CDR1 as SGHNT and CDR2 as YYREEE (reference sequence). The CDR3 is made up of 16 amino acids. The CDR3, as DNA: TGTGCCAGCAGCCTGCGAAGGGCAGGGCGTCGAGAGACCCAGTACTTC. This translates into CASSLRRAGRRETQYF.

In this sample, this clone turned up once. The junction shows a germline mismatch at one end, possibly a read error. This sequence joins TRBV7-9 and TRBJ1-2, with D possibly TRBD1 on 5 matching bases. Germline CDR1 is SEHNR and CDR2 is FQNEAQ (reference sequence). CDR3 size: 15 residues. The CDR3 reads CASSLAGTVHYGYTF. DNA of the CDR3: TGTGCCAGCAGCCTAGCCGGGACGGTACACTATGGCTACACCTTC.

J is TRBJ2-2 and V is TRBV28; 7 bases are a match to TRBD1. The ends lost 7 bases at V and 6 bases at J; junction bases unmatched: 11. Per germline, CDR1 MDHEN and CDR2 SYDVKM. This CDR3 is built from 15 residues. Here the CDR3 reads CASKRGRSNAGELFF. CDR3 nucleotides: TGTGCCAGCAAGAGGGGGCGGTCTAACGCCGGGGAGCTGTTTTTT.

This clone was observed a single time. The chain links TRBV7-6 to TRBJ1-3, with D unclear. The CDR3 runs 16 residues. Trimming stripped 3 bases from V and 4 bases from J, with 16 bases between. CDR1 SGHVS and CDR2 FNYEAQ come from the germline V gene. The CDR3 region has the DNA TGTGCCAGCAGCTTTGAGAGTCCAAATGTGGGAAACACCATATATTTT. As protein: CASSFESPNVGNTIYF.

This chain uses TRBV7-8 with TRBJ1-4; no clear D. Between the trimmed V and J ends, which lost 4 bases and 5 bases, there was a span of 17 bases. There are 16 residues in the CDR3. Germline V gives CDR1 SGHVS, CDR2 FQNEAQ. CDR3 in DNA: TGTGCCAGCAGCTACGAGGTAGCAGGCGGAAATGAAAAACTGTTTTTT. This codes for CASSYEVAGGNEKLFF.

This CDR3 is CASSDFLDRKNTGELFF. CDR3 in DNA: TGTGCCAGCAGTGACTTTTTGGACAGGAAGAACACCGGGGAGCTGTTTTTT. The J gene is TRBJ2-2, the V gene TRBV6-4; 7 nucleotides match TRBD1. Germline V gene data show CDR1 as MRHNA and CDR2 as SNTAGT. The CDR3 totals 17 residues. V gave up 1 base and J gave up 1 base; unmatched junction bases: 6.

This clone was picked up a small number of times. The V call is TRBV15, the J call TRBJ2-4; the D is unclear. In germline, CDR1 is LNHNV, CDR2 YYDKDF (reference sequence). V lost 1 base and J 7 bases, leaving 2 bases between the germline ends. The CDR3 loop spans 11 amino acids. CDR3 in DNA: TGTGCCACCAGCAGAGTTAACATTCAGTACTTC. This encodes CATSRVNIQYF.

The chain is built from TRBV5-1 and TRBJ2-6; perhaps TRBD1 as D (6 bases). The CDR3 length is 17 residues. V was clipped by 3 bases and J by 0 bases, with 13 bases between them. Germline CDR1 reads SGHRS; CDR2 reads YFSETQ. For the CDR3, the DNA is TGCGCCAGCAGCTCCGGGACAACCGTCTCTGGGGCCAACGTCCTGACTTTC. This translates into CASSSGTTVSGANVLTF.

This sequence joins TRBV2 and TRBJ1-3; maybe TRBD1 (5 bases). The CDR3 extends over 17 amino acids. In germline, CDR1 is SNHLY, CDR2 FYNNEI. V lost 5 bases to trimming and J lost 4 bases, with 21 bases between them. CDR3 in amino acids: CASSKTRDPQAGNTIYF. CDR3 sequence (DNA): TGTGCCAGCAGTAAAACCCGGGACCCCCAGGCCGGAAACACCATATATTTT.

This clone was detected once. The chain combines TRBV19 with TRBJ1-2; maybe TRBD1 (5 bases). The CDR3 spans 16 residues. In germline, CDR1 is LNHDA, CDR2 SQIVND (reference sequence). Trimming removed 7 bases from V and 2 bases from J, with 20 bases in between. CDR3 sequence (DNA): TGTGCCAGTAATAGTCAACAGGCGATTTCGAACTATGGCTACACCTTC. Translated: CASNSQQAISNYGYTF. Complete variable domain (other parts from reference TRBV19 and TRBJ1-2): DGGITQSPKYLFRKEGQNVTLSCEQNLNHDAMYWYRQDPGQGLRLIYYSQIVNDFQKGDIAEGYSVSREKKESFPLTVTSAQKNPTAFYLCASNSQQAISNYGYTFGSGTRLTVV.

V usage is TRBV2 and J usage is TRBJ2-7; maybe TRBD2 (6 bases). Between the trimmed V and J ends, which lost 3 bases and 2 bases, there was a span of 11 bases. The CDR3 covers 14 residues. Per the germline V gene, CDR1 is SNHLY and CDR2 is FYNNEI. CDR3 amino acids: CASSEGGGTYEQYF. CDR3 nucleotides: TGTGCCAGCAGTGAGGGGGGAGGAACCTACGAGCAGTACTTC. Together with reference TRBV2 and TRBJ2-7, the CDR3 gives the full variable domain: EPEVTQTPSHQVTQMGQEVILRCVPISNHLYFYWYRQILGQKVEFLVSFYNNEISEKSEIFDDQFSVERPDGSNFTLKIRSTKLEDSAMYFCASSEGGGTYEQYFGPGTRLTVT.

The CDR3, as DNA: TGTGCCAGCAGCACACTAGTTCCTAGCTCCTACAATGAGCAGTTCTTC. It yields the protein CASSTLVPSSYNEQFF. The V and J genes are TRBV7-3 and TRBJ2-1; a weak D match, TRBD2 (5 bases). V was trimmed by 5 bases and J by 0 bases, leaving 14 bases between them. Germline V gene data show CDR1 as SGHTA and CDR2 as FQGTGA. The CDR3 loop spans 16 amino acids. The full variable domain, in which reference TRBV7-3 and TRBJ2-1 provide the parts outside the CDR3, is GAGVSQTPSNKVTEKGKYVELRCDPISGHTALYWYRQSLGQGPEFLIYFQGTGAADDSGLPNDRFFAVRPEGSVSTLKIQRTERGDSAVYLCASSTLVPSSYNEQFFGPGTRLTVL.

For this clone: Other nucleotide sequences in the sample specify the same CDR3. This chain uses TRBV5-1 with TRBJ2-7; 7 bases align to TRBD2. Germline V CDR1 and CDR2: SGHRS, YFSETQ. The CDR3 extends over 15 amino acids. V dropped 0 bases and J dropped 0; count of bases not matched to a gene: 3. The CDR3 DNA reads TGCGCCAGCAGCTTGGCTAGCGGTTCCTCCTACGAGCAGTACTTC. It translates to CASSLASGSSYEQYF. The complete variable domain, with remaining parts taken from reference TRBV5-1 and TRBJ2-7, reads KAGVTQTPRYLIKTRGQQVTLSCSPISGHRSVSWYQQTPGQGLQFLFEYFSETQRNKGNFPGRFSGRQFSNSRSEMNVSTLELGDSALYLCASSLASGSSYEQYFGPGTRLTVT.

The genes are TRBV11-2 and TRBJ2-7; 8 bases agree with TRBD1. The V segment lost 3 bases and the J segment 3 bases; nucleotides outside the gene matches: 7. This CDR3 is 15 amino acids long. Germline V lookup: CDR1 SGHAT, CDR2 FQNNGV. CDR3 DNA: TGTGCCAGCAGCTTCCCCCCGACAGGGGACTACGAGCAGTACTTC. It is translated as CASSFPPTGDYEQYF.

The chain joins TRBV5-1 to TRBJ1-1, with D possibly matching TRBD1 (5 bases). The CDR3 consists of 16 residues. V was pared by 1 base and J by 1 base, with 14 bases between. Germline V gene data show CDR1 as SGHRS and CDR2 as YFSETQ. In nucleotides, the CDR3 is TGCGCCAGCAGCTTGTCCGCCCGGGGGTCGAACACTGAAGCTTTCTTT. It translates to CASSLSARGSNTEAFF.